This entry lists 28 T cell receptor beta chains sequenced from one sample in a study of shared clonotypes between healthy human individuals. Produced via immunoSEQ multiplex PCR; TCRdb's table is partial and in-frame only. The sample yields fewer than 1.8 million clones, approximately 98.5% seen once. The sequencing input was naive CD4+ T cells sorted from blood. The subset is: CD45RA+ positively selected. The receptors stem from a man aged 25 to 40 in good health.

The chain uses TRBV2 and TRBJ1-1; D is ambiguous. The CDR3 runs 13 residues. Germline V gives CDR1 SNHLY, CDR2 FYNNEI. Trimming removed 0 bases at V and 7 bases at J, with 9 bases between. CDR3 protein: CASSEALGGEAFF. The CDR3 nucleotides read TGTGCCAGCAGTGAAGCCTTGGGCGGTGAAGCTTTCTTT.

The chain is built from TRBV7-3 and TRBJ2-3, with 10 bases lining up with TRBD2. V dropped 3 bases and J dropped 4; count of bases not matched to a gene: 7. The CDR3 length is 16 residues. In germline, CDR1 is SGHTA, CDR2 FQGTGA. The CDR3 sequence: CASSFLPTSGSDTQYF. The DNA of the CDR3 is TGTGCCAGCAGCTTCCTCCCGACTAGCGGGTCAGATACGCAGTATTTT.

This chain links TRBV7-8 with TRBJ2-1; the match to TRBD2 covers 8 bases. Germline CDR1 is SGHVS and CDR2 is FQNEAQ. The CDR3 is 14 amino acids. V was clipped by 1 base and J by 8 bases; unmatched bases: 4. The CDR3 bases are TGTGCCAGCAGCTTAGTCGGGAGGGGGGATGAGCAGTTCTTC. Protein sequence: CASSLVGRGDEQFF.

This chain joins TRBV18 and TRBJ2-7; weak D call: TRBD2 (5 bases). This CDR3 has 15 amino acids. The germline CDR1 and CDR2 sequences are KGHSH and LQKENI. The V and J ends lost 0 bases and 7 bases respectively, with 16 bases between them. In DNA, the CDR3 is TGTGCCAGCTCACCACCTAGGGTATTGGCGGGTGAGCAGTACTTC. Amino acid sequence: CASSPPRVLAGEQYF.

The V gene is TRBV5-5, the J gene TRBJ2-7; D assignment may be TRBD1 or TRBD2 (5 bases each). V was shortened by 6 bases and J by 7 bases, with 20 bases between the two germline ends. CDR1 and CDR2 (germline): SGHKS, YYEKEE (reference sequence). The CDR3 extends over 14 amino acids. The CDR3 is CASTLLRESGEQYF. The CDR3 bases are TGTGCCAGCACACTTCTCAGGGAATCGGGAGAGCAGTACTTC.

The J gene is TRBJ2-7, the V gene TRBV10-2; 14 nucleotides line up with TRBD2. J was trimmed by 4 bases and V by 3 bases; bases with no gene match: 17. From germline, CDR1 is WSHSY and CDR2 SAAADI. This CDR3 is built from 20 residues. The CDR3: CASSDISRGLAGVSLYEQYF. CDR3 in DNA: TGCGCCAGCAGTGATATCTCCCGGGGACTAGCGGGAGTCTCCCTTTACGAGCAGTACTTC.

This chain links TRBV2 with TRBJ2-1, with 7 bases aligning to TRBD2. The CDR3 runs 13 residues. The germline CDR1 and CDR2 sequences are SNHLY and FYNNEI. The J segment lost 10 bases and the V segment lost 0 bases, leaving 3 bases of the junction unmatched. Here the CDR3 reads CASSEALLAEQFF. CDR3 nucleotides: TGTGCCAGCAGTGAAGCCTTACTAGCGGAGCAGTTCTTC.

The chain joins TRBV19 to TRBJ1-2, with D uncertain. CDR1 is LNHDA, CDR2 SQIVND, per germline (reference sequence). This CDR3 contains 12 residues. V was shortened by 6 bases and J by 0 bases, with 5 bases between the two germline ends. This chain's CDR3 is CASRSPNYGYTF. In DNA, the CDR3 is TGTGCCAGTAGATCGCCTAACTATGGCTACACCTTC. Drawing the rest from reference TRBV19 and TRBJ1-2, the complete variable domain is DGGITQSPKYLFRKEGQNVTLSCEQNLNHDAMYWYRQDPGQGLRLIYYSQIVNDFQKGDIAEGYSVSREKKESFPLTVTSAQKNPTAFYLCASRSPNYGYTFGSGTRLTVV.

This chain's CDR3 is CASSTTSGITGELFF. The CDR3 DNA follows: TGCGCCAGCAGCACCACTAGCGGGATCACCGGGGAGCTGTTTTTT. The V gene is TRBV5-1, the J gene TRBJ2-2; TRBD2 agrees at 10 bases. The V segment lost 4 bases and the J segment 4 bases; nucleotides outside the gene matches: 4. From germline, CDR1 is SGHRS and CDR2 YFSETQ. This CDR3 contains 15 residues.

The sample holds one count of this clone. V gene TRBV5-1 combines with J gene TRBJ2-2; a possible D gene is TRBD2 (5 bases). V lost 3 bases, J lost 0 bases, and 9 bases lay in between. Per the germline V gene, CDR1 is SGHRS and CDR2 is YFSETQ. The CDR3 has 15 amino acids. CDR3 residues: CASSSGNTNTGELFF. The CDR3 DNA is TGCGCCAGCAGCTCCGGGAATACGAACACCGGGGAGCTGTTTTTT.

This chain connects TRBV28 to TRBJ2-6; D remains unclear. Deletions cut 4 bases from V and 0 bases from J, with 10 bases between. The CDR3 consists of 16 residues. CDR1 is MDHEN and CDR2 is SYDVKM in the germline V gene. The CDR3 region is CASSYGLSSGANVLTF. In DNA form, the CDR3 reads TGTGCCAGCAGTTATGGCTTGAGCTCTGGGGCCAACGTCCTGACTTTC.

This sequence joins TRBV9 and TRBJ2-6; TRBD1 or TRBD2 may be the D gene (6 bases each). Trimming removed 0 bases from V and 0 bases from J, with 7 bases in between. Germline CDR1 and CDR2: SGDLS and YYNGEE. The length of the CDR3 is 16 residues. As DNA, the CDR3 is TGTGCCAGCAGCGTAGAGGGGGGCTCTGGGGCCAACGTCCTGACTTTC. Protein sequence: CASSVEGGSGANVLTF.

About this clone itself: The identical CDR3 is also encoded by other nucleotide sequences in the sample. This CDR3 is CASSETVSYNEQFF. The CDR3, as DNA: TGTGCCAGCAGTGAAACTGTCTCCTACAATGAGCAGTTCTTC. This chain joins TRBV6-1 and TRBJ2-1; D not resolved. The germline V gene has CDR1 MNHNS and CDR2 SASEGT. Deletions cut 2 bases from V and 0 bases from J, with 5 bases between. The CDR3 is 14 residues long.

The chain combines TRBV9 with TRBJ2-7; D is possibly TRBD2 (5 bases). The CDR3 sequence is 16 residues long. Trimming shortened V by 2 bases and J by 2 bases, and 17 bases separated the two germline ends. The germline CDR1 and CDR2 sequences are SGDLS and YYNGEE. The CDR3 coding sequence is TGTGCCAGCAGCGTGACCTCTAGCAGCGGACCCTACGAGCAGTACTTC. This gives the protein CASSVTSSSGPYEQYF. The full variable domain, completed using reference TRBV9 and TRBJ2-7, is DSGVTQTPKHLITATGQRVTLRCSPRSGDLSVYWYQQSLDQGLQFLIQYYNGEERAKGNILERFSAQQFPDLHSELNLSSLELGDSALYFCASSVTSSSGPYEQYFGPGTRLTVT.

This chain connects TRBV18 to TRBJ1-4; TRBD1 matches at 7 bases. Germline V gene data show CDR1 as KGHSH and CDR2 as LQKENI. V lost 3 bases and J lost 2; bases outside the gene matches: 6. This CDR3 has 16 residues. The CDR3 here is CASSPSTGSTNEKLFF. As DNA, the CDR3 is TGTGCCAGCTCACCCTCGACAGGGAGTACTAATGAAAAACTGTTTTTT.

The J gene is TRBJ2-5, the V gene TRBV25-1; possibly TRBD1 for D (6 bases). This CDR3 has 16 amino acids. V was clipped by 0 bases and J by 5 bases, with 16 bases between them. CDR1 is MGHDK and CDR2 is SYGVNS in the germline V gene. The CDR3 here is CASSEYPRGGIETQYF. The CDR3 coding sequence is TGTGCCAGCAGTGAATATCCCAGGGGTGGGATCGAGACCCAGTACTTC.

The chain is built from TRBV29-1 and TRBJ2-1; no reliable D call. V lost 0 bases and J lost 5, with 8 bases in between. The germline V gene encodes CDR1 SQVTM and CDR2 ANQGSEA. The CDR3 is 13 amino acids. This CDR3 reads CSVEDSRDNEQFF. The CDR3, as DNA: TGCAGCGTTGAAGACTCGCGCGACAATGAGCAGTTCTTC.

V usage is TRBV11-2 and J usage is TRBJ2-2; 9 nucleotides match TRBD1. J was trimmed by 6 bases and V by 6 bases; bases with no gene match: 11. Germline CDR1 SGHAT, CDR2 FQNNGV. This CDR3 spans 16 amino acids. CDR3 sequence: CASRRVGTGWSGELFF. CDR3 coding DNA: TGTGCCAGCAGGAGGGTTGGGACAGGGTGGTCCGGGGAGCTGTTTTTT.

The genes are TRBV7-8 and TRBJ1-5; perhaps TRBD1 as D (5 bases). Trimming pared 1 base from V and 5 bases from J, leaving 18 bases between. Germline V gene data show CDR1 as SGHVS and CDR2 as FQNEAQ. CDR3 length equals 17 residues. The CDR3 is CASSLVRGRLGDQPQHF. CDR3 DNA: TGTGCCAGCAGCTTAGTTCGCGGACGGCTAGGGGATCAGCCCCAGCATTTT.

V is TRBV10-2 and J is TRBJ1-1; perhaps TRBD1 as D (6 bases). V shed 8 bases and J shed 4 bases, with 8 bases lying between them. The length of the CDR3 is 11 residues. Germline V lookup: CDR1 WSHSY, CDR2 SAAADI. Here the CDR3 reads CASGQFTEAFF. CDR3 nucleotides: TGCGCCAGCGGACAGTTCACTGAAGCTTTCTTT.

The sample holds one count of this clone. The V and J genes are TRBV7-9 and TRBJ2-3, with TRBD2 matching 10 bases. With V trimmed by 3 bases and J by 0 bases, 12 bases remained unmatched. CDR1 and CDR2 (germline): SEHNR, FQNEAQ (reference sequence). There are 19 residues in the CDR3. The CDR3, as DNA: TGTGCCAGCAGCTTCCCGTCTAGCGGGAGTCCCCATAGCACAGATACGCAGTATTTT. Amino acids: CASSFPSSGSPHSTDTQYF. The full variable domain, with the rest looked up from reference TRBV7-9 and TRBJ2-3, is DTGVSQNPRHKITKRGQNVTFRCDPISEHNRLYWYRQTLGQGPEFLTYFQNEAQLEKSRLLSDRFSAERPKGSFSTLEIQRTEQGDSAMYLCASSFPSSGSPHSTDTQYFGPGTRLTVL.

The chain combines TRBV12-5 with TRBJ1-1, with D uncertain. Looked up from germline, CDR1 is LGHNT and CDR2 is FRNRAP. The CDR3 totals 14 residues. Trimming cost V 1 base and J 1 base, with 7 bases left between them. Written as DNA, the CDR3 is TGTGCTAGTGGTTTGGGGGCCTCGAACACTGAAGCTTTCTTT. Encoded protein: CASGLGASNTEAFF.

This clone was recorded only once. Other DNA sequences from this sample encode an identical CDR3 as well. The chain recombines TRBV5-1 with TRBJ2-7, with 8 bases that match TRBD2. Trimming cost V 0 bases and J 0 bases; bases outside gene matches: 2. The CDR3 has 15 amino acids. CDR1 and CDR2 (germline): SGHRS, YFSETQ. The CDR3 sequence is CASSLAGTSSYEQYF. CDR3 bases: TGCGCCAGCAGCTTGGCCGGGACTAGCTCCTACGAGCAGTACTTC.

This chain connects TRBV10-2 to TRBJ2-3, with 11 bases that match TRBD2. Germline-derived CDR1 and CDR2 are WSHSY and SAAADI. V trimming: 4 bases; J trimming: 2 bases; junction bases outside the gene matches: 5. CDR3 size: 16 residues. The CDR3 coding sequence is TGCGCCAGCAGTGCTTTAGCGGGAGGGCTCACAGATACGCAGTATTTT. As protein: CASSALAGGLTDTQYF.

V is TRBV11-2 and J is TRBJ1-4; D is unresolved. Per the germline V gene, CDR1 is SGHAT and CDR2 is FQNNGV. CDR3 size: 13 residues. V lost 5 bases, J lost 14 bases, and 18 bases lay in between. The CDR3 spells CASSALRPIQLFF. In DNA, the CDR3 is TGTGCCAGCAGCGCCCTCCGGCCGATTCAGCTGTTTTTT.

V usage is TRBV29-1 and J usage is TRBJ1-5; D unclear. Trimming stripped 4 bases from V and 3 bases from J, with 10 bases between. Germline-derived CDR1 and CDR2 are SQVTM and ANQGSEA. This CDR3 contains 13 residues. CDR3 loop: CSVAPGNNQPQHF. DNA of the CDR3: TGCAGCGTTGCCCCGGGAAACAATCAGCCCCAGCATTTT. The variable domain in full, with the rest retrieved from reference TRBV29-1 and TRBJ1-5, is SAVISQKPSRDICQRGTSLTIQCQVDSQVTMMFWYRQQPGQSLTLIATANQGSEATYESGFVIDKFPISRPNLTFSTLTVSNMSPEDSSIYLCSVAPGNNQPQHFGDGTRLSIL.

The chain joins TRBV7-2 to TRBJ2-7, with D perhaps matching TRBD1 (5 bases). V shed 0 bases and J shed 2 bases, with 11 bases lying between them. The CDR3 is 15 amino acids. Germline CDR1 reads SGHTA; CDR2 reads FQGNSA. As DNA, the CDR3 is TGTGCCAGCAGCTTAGCGGTCAGGGAAGCCTACGAGCAGTACTTC. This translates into CASSLAVREAYEQYF.

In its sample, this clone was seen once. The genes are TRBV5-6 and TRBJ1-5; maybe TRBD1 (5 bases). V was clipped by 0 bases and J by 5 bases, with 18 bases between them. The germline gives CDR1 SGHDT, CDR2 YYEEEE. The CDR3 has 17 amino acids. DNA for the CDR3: TGTGCCAGCAGCTTGGGACAGTTCATTACTCAGGATCAGCCCCAGCATTTT. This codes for CASSLGQFITQDQPQHF.